The 21 T cell receptor beta chains given below trace back to one sample, sequenced in a study of chemoradiotherapy in HPV16-positive cancers. Repertoires were generated with immunoSEQ multiplex PCR, while TCRdb's copy carries only in-frame clones and drops some. The top ten clones hold about 1.3% of a sample with 14,000 or so clones, roughly 73% of them seen once. Sample acquisition took place from a patient who underwent chemoradiotherapy. Every receptor here comes from a human donor with HPV-associated anogenital cancer.

This chain connects TRBV27 to TRBJ1-2; tentative D call: TRBD1 (5 bases). The CDR3 spans 14 residues. The ends were cut back, 8 bases at V and 4 bases at J, with 17 bases in the middle. CDR1 and CDR2 (germline): MNHEY, SMNVEV (reference sequence). The CDR3 DNA reads TGTGCCAGCCGTCGGGGGTCGGGGTCCTATGGCTACACCTTC. It specifies CASRRGSGSYGYTF.

The chain joins TRBV5-4 to TRBJ1-1; D remains ambiguous. This CDR3 region has 14 residues. Germline V gives CDR1 SGHNT, CDR2 YYREEE (reference sequence). V lost 1 base and J lost 1, with 8 bases in between. CDR3 loop: CASSLSGWNTEAFF. In DNA, the CDR3 is TGTGCCAGCAGCTTGTCGGGCTGGAACACTGAAGCTTTCTTT.

This clone occurred once. The chain has TRBV7-8 and TRBJ1-2; the D gene is possibly TRBD1 (5 bases). Trimming removed 4 bases from V and 2 bases from J, with 17 bases in between. Germline V lookup: CDR1 SGHVS, CDR2 FQNEAQ. The CDR3 spans 16 residues. CDR3 amino acids: CASSSLGGGENYGYTF. CDR3 bases: TGTGCCAGCAGCTCCCTCGGAGGAGGGGAGAACTATGGCTACACCTTC. The variable domain in full, with the rest retrieved from reference TRBV7-8 and TRBJ1-2, is GAGVSQSPRYKVAKRGQDVALRCDPISGHVSLFWYQQALGQGPEFLTYFQNEAQLDKSGLPSDRFFAERPEGSVSTLKIQRTQQEDSAVYLCASSSLGGGENYGYTFGSGTRLTVV.

This clone showed up just a few times. The chain joins TRBV11-2 to TRBJ1-1; 8 positions match TRBD1. The junction had 1 base not matched to a gene; V was cut back by 3 bases and J by 4 bases. The CDR3 extends over 13 amino acids. Germline V gives CDR1 SGHAT, CDR2 FQNNGV. This chain's CDR3 is CASSFQGATEAFF. CDR3 coding DNA: TGTGCCAGCAGCTTCCAGGGGGCCACTGAAGCTTTCTTT. The whole variable domain, remainder taken from reference TRBV11-2 and TRBJ1-1, is EAGVAQSPRYKIIEKRQSVAFWCNPISGHATLYWYQQILGQGPKLLIQFQNNGVVDDSQLPKDRFSAERLKGVDSTLKIQPAKLEDSAVYLCASSFQGATEAFFGQGTRLTVV.

There are a few counts of this clone. This chain uses TRBV6-6 with TRBJ1-1, with D possibly being TRBD1 (6 bases). This CDR3 comprises 13 residues. The germline gives CDR1 MNHNY, CDR2 SVGAGI (reference sequence). Between the trimmed V and J ends, which lost 6 bases and 1 base, there was a span of 9 bases. The CDR3 loop reads CASRLGGNTEAFF. CDR3 coding DNA: TGTGCCAGCAGGTTAGGGGGGAACACTGAAGCTTTCTTT.

The V and J genes are TRBV6-1 and TRBJ2-5, with 9 bases identical to TRBD2. Germline V gene data show CDR1 as MNHNS and CDR2 as SASEGT. The CDR3 runs 13 residues. V was clipped by 6 bases and J by 5 bases; unmatched bases: 4. CDR3 protein: CASRPGLAETQYF. The CDR3 coding sequence is TGTGCCAGCAGACCCGGACTAGCGGAGACCCAGTACTTC.

This chain joins TRBV7-6 and TRBJ2-7; D is unresolved. Germline lookup yields CDR1 SGHVS and CDR2 FNYEAQ. V was pared by 1 base and J by 5 bases, with 3 bases between. The CDR3 length is 11 residues. The CDR3 sequence: CASSLEDEQYF. Written as DNA, the CDR3 is TGTGCCAGCAGCTTAGAGGACGAGCAGTACTTC.

DNA of the CDR3: TGCACCAGCAGGCAGGGGGGGGCCTCCCATGAGCAGTTCTTC. Protein sequence: CTSRQGGASHEQFF. The chain is built from TRBV1 and TRBJ2-1. TRBV1 is given as a pseudogene. This CDR3 region has 14 residues.

V gene TRBV15 combines with J gene TRBJ2-1; D is perhaps TRBD1 or TRBD2 (5 bases each). Germline loops: CDR1 LNHNV, CDR2 YYDKDF (reference sequence). Trimming pared 6 bases from V and 5 bases from J, leaving 20 bases between. This CDR3 comprises 16 residues. The CDR3 protein is CATRPGRGAADNEQFF. The DNA of the CDR3 is TGTGCCACCAGACCTGGACGGGGCGCGGCCGACAATGAGCAGTTCTTC.

This chain joins TRBV10-3 and TRBJ1-1; TRBD1 matches at 10 bases. The CDR3 runs to 13 residues. Trimming at V came to 6 bases and at J to 4 bases, leaving 2 bases not matched to a gene. Germline-derived CDR1 and CDR2 are ENHRY and SYGVKD. CDR3 nucleotides: TGTGCCATCAGCCGGGACAGGGGCACTGAAGCTTTCTTT. Translation gives CAISRDRGTEAFF.

This clone showed up just a few times. This rearrangement joins TRBV5-4 to TRBJ2-2; the match to TRBD2 covers 7 bases. V was pared by 4 bases and J by 6 bases, with 9 bases of the junction left unmatched. CDR1 and CDR2 from the germline V gene are SGHNT and YYREEE (reference sequence). The CDR3 has 15 amino acids. This CDR3 is CASSPGGLPPGELFF. As DNA, the CDR3 is TGTGCCAGCAGCCCGGGGGGACTCCCCCCCGGGGAGCTGTTTTTT.

This sequence joins TRBV11-3 and TRBJ2-5; 8 positions match TRBD1. The junction had 16 bases not matched to a gene; V was cut back by 5 bases and J by 5 bases. Per germline, CDR1 SGHNT and CDR2 YENEEA. This CDR3 spans 17 amino acids. The CDR3 nucleotides read TGTGCCAGCAGCCCACGGACAGGGTTAGGAGAAGGCGAGACCCAGTACTTC. Translating it yields CASSPRTGLGEGETQYF. Supplemented by reference TRBV11-3 and TRBJ2-5, the full variable domain reads EAGVVQSPRYKIIEKKQPVAFWCNPISGHNTLYWYLQNLGQGPELLIRYENEEAVDDSQLPKDRFSAERLKGVDSTLKIQPAELGDSAVYLCASSPRTGLGEGETQYFGPGTRLLVL.

This clone was seen a handful of times. This chain links TRBV2 with TRBJ1-1; TRBD1 aligns across 8 bases. This CDR3 comprises 13 residues. The V gene's germline CDR1 is SNHLY and CDR2 FYNNEI. J was trimmed by 10 bases and V by 8 bases; bases with no gene match: 12. CDR3 in amino acids: CASSRGQDYVAFF. Here the CDR3 DNA reads TGTGCCAGCTCCCGGGGACAGGACTACGTAGCTTTCTTT.

V gene TRBV5-1 combines with J gene TRBJ1-5; possibly TRBD1 for D (5 bases). CDR1 is SGHRS, CDR2 YFSETQ, per germline. This CDR3 has 15 residues. V was shortened by 0 bases and J by 6 bases, with 13 bases between the two germline ends. CDR3 in DNA: TGCGCCAGCAGCTTGGAAGGGGTCCCGGGTCAGCCCCAGCATTTT. It yields the protein CASSLEGVPGQPQHF.

The chain's CDR3 is CASSLGGDALYETQYF. CDR3 DNA: TGTGCCAGCAGCTTGGGGGGGGACGCCCTCTACGAGACCCAGTACTTC. The V call is TRBV5-6, the J call TRBJ2-5; D possibly corresponds to TRBD2 (6 bases). Germline V gene data show CDR1 as SGHDT and CDR2 as YYEEEE. V lost 0 bases and J 5 bases, leaving 17 bases between the germline ends. The CDR3 runs to 16 residues.

This chain connects TRBV27 to TRBJ1-5, with D perhaps TRBD1 (6 bases). V was trimmed by 5 bases and J by 0 bases, leaving 14 bases between them. Germline CDR1 MNHEY, CDR2 SMNVEV (reference sequence). The CDR3 has 16 residues. CDR3 nucleotides: TGTGCCAGCAGTGTGACAGGAGATTATAGCAATCAGCCCCAGCATTTT. Encoded protein: CASSVTGDYSNQPQHF.

The chain couples TRBV15 to TRBJ2-1; TRBD1 aligns across 8 bases. The CDR3 extends over 15 amino acids. Germline loops: CDR1 LNHNV, CDR2 YYDKDF (reference sequence). V lost 5 bases and J lost 5; bases outside the gene matches: 8. The CDR3 region has the DNA TGTGCCACCAGCGGAAGGACAGGGACCAACAATGAGCAGTTCTTC. It codes for CATSGRTGTNNEQFF.

The CDR3 here is CAWSVLGYKPYNEQFF. Here the CDR3 DNA reads TGTGCCTGGAGTGTACTGGGCTACAAACCATACAATGAGCAGTTCTTC. V gene TRBV30 combines with J gene TRBJ2-1; D unclear. Trimming removed 0 bases from V and 4 bases from J, with 16 bases in between. Germline CDR1 is GTSNPN and CDR2 is SVGIG (reference sequence). The CDR3 extends over 16 amino acids.

The V gene is TRBV4-2, the J gene TRBJ1-4; D is unresolved. V was clipped by 5 bases and J by 3 bases, with 10 bases between them. This CDR3 contains 14 residues. Germline V gene data show CDR1 as LGHNA and CDR2 as YNFKEQ. The CDR3 DNA reads as TGTGCCAGCAGCGAACAGAGATCTAATGAAAAACTGTTTTTT. Residues: CASSEQRSNEKLFF.

In its sample, this clone was seen a few times. V is TRBV15 and J is TRBJ1-1, with D possibly matching TRBD1 (6 bases). V was shortened by 0 bases and J by 5 bases, with 13 bases between the two germline ends. Germline-derived CDR1 and CDR2 are LNHNV and YYDKDF (reference sequence). The CDR3 extends over 15 amino acids. The CDR3 protein is CATSRDKNRVTEAFF. CDR3 nucleotide sequence: TGTGCCACCAGCAGAGACAAGAACAGGGTAACTGAAGCTTTCTTT.

The rearrangement links TRBV6-1 to TRBJ2-2; perhaps TRBD1 as D (5 bases). Trimming cost V 4 bases and J 4 bases, with 10 bases left between them. The germline V gene has CDR1 MNHNS and CDR2 SASEGT. The CDR3 contains 14 residues. This chain's CDR3 is CASSGTRSTGELFF. CDR3 nucleotides: TGTGCCAGCAGTGGGACAAGAAGCACCGGGGAGCTGTTTTTT.